This T cell receptor beta chain was captured in a study of Graves' ophthalmopathy and Graves' hyperthyroidism. About the research overall: Over 18 months of follow-up, stable hyperthyroidism required that no ophthalmopathy appear.

CDR3 length: 16 residues. The V gene's germline CDR1 is SGDLS and CDR2 YYNGEE. As to this clonotype: Its antigen is still unknown. With a much larger clone just one base away, this may be a read error.

Notes on the study in general: Detection in blood was also observed for most expanded thyroid clonotypes above 0.001 frequency.

The study amplified TCR beta CDR3 regions using RNA transcripts. An initial RT-PCR round employing HTBI primers preceded a second-round multiplex PCR. TCRdb reprocessed the multiplex PCR reads with MiXCR, giving one entry per CDR3 protein. The repertoire holds over a million distinct CDR3 sequences, approximately 35% seen once, with around 10% in the top ten. Sample: peripheral blood or thyroid tissue (not recorded which). The chain uses TRBV9 and TRBJ1-1; 10 bases line up with TRBD1. This receptor was identified in an adult man with Graves' hyperthyroidism. The CDR3 here is CASGVRQGARDTEAFF. CDR3 nucleotides: TGTGCCAGCGGCGTCCGACAGGGGGCCAGGGACACTGAAGCTTTCTTT.